Reported below is one TCR beta chain. The data were produced by immunoSEQ multiplex PCR, yet TCRdb's version contains in-frame clones alone and is incomplete. Counted here are 98,000 or so clones, approximately 93% occurring once; the ten biggest clones make up almost 1%. The sample comes from a study of T cell changes during pregnancy in multiple sclerosis. CDR1 and CDR2 from the germline V gene are GTSNPN and SVGIG (reference sequence). The ends were cut back, 2 bases at V and 3 bases at J, with 23 bases in the middle. The CDR3 consists of 17 residues. The source material was peripheral blood, sampled after pregnancy. The sequence was collected from a female donor with multiple sclerosis, enrolled in a pregnancy study. The gene calls are TRBV30 and TRBJ2-7, with D possibly TRBD2 on 6 matching bases. The CDR3 here is CAWSPVVLTSARYEQYF. DNA for the CDR3: TGTGCCTGGAGTCCTGTGGTCCTGACTAGTGCGCGCTACGAGCAGTACTTC.